This T cell receptor (beta chain) was sequenced during a study of shared clonotypes between healthy human individuals (dated by TCRdb to about 2020). A note on the overall study: A few men and a couple of women, aged 18 to 49 years, made up the cohort. For each donor, three plates each were used for CD4 naive and CD4 memory, two plates were used for CD8 naive, and one plate was used for CD8 memory. The study deeply sequenced blood TCR repertoires of 5 or 6 healthy adults to estimate repertoire size and the extent of clonotype sharing between individuals. Different laboratories and diverse techniques were used to prepare libraries and sequence TCR repertoires, to increase sequencing depth and limit assay-specific biases. Between about 0.8 and 9 billion PBMCs per donor were obtained by leukapheresis. Points the paper makes about the study in general: Because the study included only a small number of donors, the genetic and exposure-history diversity represented was limited. Even with the large sequencing depth, rarefaction of the sorted-subset datasets indicated that sequencing was incomplete. Clonotypes shared by all four sorted-subset donors showed higher generation probabilities than non-shared clonotypes. Sampling was limited to blood, and TCR repertoires in tissue likely differ from TCR repertoires in blood. When a few donors were compared, the shared fraction of clonotypes was 5% to 6.5% for naive CD4, approximately 3.5% for naive CD8, roughly 2.3% for memory CD4, and 0.4% for memory CD8. Larger estimated clonotype richness was generally found for naive subsets than for memory subsets. Pairwise subsampling indicated that sequencing depth was expected to affect the degree of clonotype sharing among donors.

CD8 naive samples consisted of CD45RO-negative cells that were positively selected for CCR7, yielding a CD45RA+CCR7+ population without TemRA cells. The donors were healthy, HIV-negative adults who had no recently reported acute infections or vaccinations. Only Caucasian adults living in Nashville, Tennessee, USA were represented among the donors. Blood was collected by leukapheresis, and PBMCs were isolated by Ficoll-Histopaque density gradient centrifugation and then cryopreserved in liquid nitrogen vapor phase. Analytical flow cytometry was used to check the purity and quantity of every magnetically sorted T cell population. Genomic DNA was isolated from each sorted fraction and quantified by UV absorbance on a Nanodrop 2000c. Using the deep immunoSEQ assay, TCR CDR3 regions were amplified from genomic DNA by multiplex PCR. Extracted genomic DNA from each cell subset was spread evenly across all wells of several immunoSEQ 96-well plates, with each plate serving as a replicate. For sorted subsets, about 220 ng of genomic DNA, equivalent to some 33,000 T cell genomes, went into each replicate PCR. Purified libraries were measured with a Qubit 3.0 fluorometer, size-checked on a Bioanalyzer 2100, and measured again with the KAPA Library Quantification kit. A separate single-read 150-cycle Illumina NextSeq 550 flow cell was used to sequence each immunoSEQ 96-well plate. As for the authors' bioinformatics: Because only junctional sequences without quality scores were contained in the immunoSEQ output, filtering matching that applied to full-length reads could not be performed. To assign V/J genes and CDR3, sequences were annotated using PyIR, a Python wrapper for IgBLAST v1.9, with IMGT germline references. Any read was removed if the V/J assignment was weak (E-value above 1e-6), the CDR3 was missing, or the read contained stop codons, out-of-frame junctions, or ambiguous translated residues. V3J clonotypes were defined as sequences sharing the same inferred V gene, J gene, and CDR3 amino acid sequence. Percentage overlap between repertoires was calculated by dividing the number of shared unique clonotypes by the size of the smaller repertoire. RTK rarefaction, the Chao1 estimator, and Recon v2.1 estimates of unobserved clonotypes were used to assess repertoire richness. Generation probabilities for all TCRbeta clonotypes obtained by the gDNA method from several donors were computed using OLGA. Held by TCRdb, this immuneACCESS table contains in-frame sequences only and omits some clones. Under half of the omission traces to an unresolved V gene where checked; the cause of the rest is unknown. Clone size and the V and J calls come from that table; the DNA yielded D and trimming. The sample table lists around 1.9 million clones, around 93% of them with a count of one. Around 1.8% of the sample lies in the top ten.

As concerns this clone: Which antigen it targets is not known. Qualities for individual bases were not recorded, and no much larger clone is one base off.

The CDR3, cysteine through phenylalanine, is 17 amino acids long. The CDR3 DNA has 51 bases and is translated from base 1. The germline V gene supplies CDR1 LGHNA and CDR2 YNFKEQ. V and J are trimmed by 4 bases and 5 bases, and the gene matches miss 12 bases of the junction. This chain joins TRBV4-2 to TRBJ1-4; 8 central nucleotides agree with TRBD1. This receptor was taken from a man between 18 and 29 years old in good health. Some clones in this sample may be carry-over from other donors' samples. Material: naive CD8+ T cells from PBMCs. What this sample's cell subset or site label stands for: CD45RA+CCR7+. CDR3 reads: CASSPTGEGRGNEKLFF. The base sequence is TGTGCCAGCAGCCCGACAGGGGAGGGGAGGGGAAATGAAAAACTGTTTTTT.